The next 15 T cell receptor beta chains were all read from a single sample in a study of blood T cell repertoires in COVID-19. Measured with immunoSEQ multiplex PCR; TCRdb has only the in-frame clones, and not every one. Here the sample spans 8,000 to 10,000 clones, roughly 79% being singletons. Sequencing was done on a sample of peripheral blood. Receptors originate from a human donor in a cohort sampled during active COVID-19.

This sequence joins TRBV28 and TRBJ2-5, with D possibly being TRBD1 (6 bases). The ends were cut back, 7 bases at V and 1 base at J, with 10 bases in the middle. Germline CDR1 is MDHEN and CDR2 is SYDVKM. This CDR3 comprises 13 residues. CDR3 amino acids: CASIRGPQETQYF. CDR3 in DNA: TGTGCCAGCATCAGGGGACCCCAAGAGACCCAGTACTTC.

Only one count was recorded for this clone. The V gene is TRBV10-3, the J gene TRBJ2-7; 10 bases map to TRBD2. The CDR3 runs to 16 residues. V lost 2 bases, J lost 5 bases, and 9 bases stayed unmatched. The V gene's germline CDR1 is ENHRY and CDR2 SYGVKD. This CDR3 reads CAISEPLAGDRNEQYF. The DNA of the CDR3 is TGTGCCATCAGTGAGCCTCTAGCGGGGGATAGAAACGAGCAGTACTTC.

The chain combines TRBV7-6 with TRBJ1-1; D possibly corresponds to TRBD1 (6 bases). The V and J ends lost 4 bases and 1 base respectively, with 16 bases between them. Germline V gene lookup returns CDR1 SGHVS and CDR2 FNYEAQ. CDR3 length equals 16 residues. This CDR3 is CASSSTSRQANTEAFF. The CDR3 nucleotides are TGTGCCAGCAGCTCGACTTCACGACAGGCGAACACTGAAGCTTTCTTT.

In its sample, this clone was seen once. The rearrangement joins TRBV6-4 to TRBJ1-1; 8 bases agree with TRBD1. The CDR3 is 15 residues long. CDR1 and CDR2 (germline): MRHNA, SNTAGT. After removal of 3 bases from V and 6 bases from J, the junction contained 9 bases not matched to a gene. In DNA form, the CDR3 reads TGTGCCAGCAGTGAGTTCGGACAGGGAGGCGCTGAAGCTTTCTTT. It is translated as CASSEFGQGGAEAFF.

Only one count was recorded for this clone. This chain connects TRBV5-6 to TRBJ1-5; D may be TRBD1 (6 bases). The CDR3 has 15 amino acids. CDR1 is SGHDT and CDR2 is YYEEEE in the germline V gene. The ends were cut back, 0 bases at V and 4 bases at J, with 11 bases in the middle. The CDR3 DNA follows: TGTGCCAGCAGCTTGGGCAGGGGCTATAATCAGCCCCAGCATTTT. This sequence encodes CASSLGRGYNQPQHF.

This clone was seen a handful of times. The genes are TRBV18 and TRBJ1-5; 10 nucleotides match TRBD1. CDR3 length: 15 residues. The germline gives CDR1 KGHSH, CDR2 LQKENI. J lost 0 bases, V lost 6 bases, and 2 bases had no gene match. CDR3 nucleotides: TGTGCCAGCTCGCGACAGGGGGCTAGCAATCAGCCCCAGCATTTT. Translating gives CASSRQGASNQPQHF.

This clone was counted a single time. The rearrangement joins TRBV4-1 to TRBJ2-1, with 10 bases lining up with TRBD1. Germline loops: CDR1 MGHRA, CDR2 YSYEKL. The CDR3 has 17 amino acids. The ends lost 2 bases at V and 6 bases at J; junction bases unmatched: 10. CDR3 amino acids: CASSQPGQGPGSNEQFF. The DNA for the CDR3 is TGCGCCAGCAGCCAACCGGGACAGGGGCCGGGATCCAATGAGCAGTTCTTC.

The chain is built from TRBV5-1 and TRBJ1-1, with D possibly TRBD1 on 6 matching bases. The ends were cut back, 0 bases at V and 4 bases at J, with 10 bases in the middle. The CDR3 is 14 residues long. From germline, CDR1 is SGHRS and CDR2 YFSETQ. CDR3 protein: CASSLAQGSTEAFF. The CDR3 DNA reads TGCGCCAGCAGCTTGGCCCAGGGGAGCACTGAAGCTTTCTTT.

This clone was detected only a few times. CDR3: CASSLDIRSGGYTF. The CDR3 nucleotides are TGCGCCAGCAGCTTGGACATACGAAGTGGTGGCTACACCTTC. This chain uses TRBV5-1 with TRBJ1-2; D not resolved. This CDR3 comprises 14 residues. Between the trimmed V and J ends, which lost 0 bases and 7 bases, there was a span of 13 bases. Germline V gives CDR1 SGHRS, CDR2 YFSETQ.

This clone was counted only a few times. This sequence joins TRBV9 and TRBJ1-5; possible D gene TRBD1, 5 bases. Germline V CDR1 and CDR2: SGDLS, YYNGEE. V dropped 4 bases and J dropped 7 bases, with 12 bases sitting between them. The CDR3 covers 13 residues. The CDR3 region has the DNA TGTGCCAGCAGCAGGGGACTCGAGCAGCCCCAGCATTTT. It translates to CASSRGLEQPQHF.

Written as DNA, the CDR3 is TGTGCCAGCAATCGACTACCCCTCACAGATACGCAGTATTTT. It specifies CASNRLPLTDTQYF. The genes are TRBV6-5 and TRBJ2-3; TRBD2 is a possible D gene (5 bases). The germline V and J ends were trimmed by 7 bases and 2 bases, with 13 bases remaining between them. The length of the CDR3 is 14 residues. Looked up from germline, CDR1 is MNHEY and CDR2 is SVGAGI.

This rearrangement joins TRBV5-6 to TRBJ1-4; D gene uncertain. CDR1 and CDR2 (germline): SGHDT, YYEEEE. V was cut by 0 bases and J by 5 bases, with 5 bases left in between. This CDR3 is built from 13 residues. DNA of the CDR3: TGTGCCAGCAGCTTGGCCGCGAATGAAAAACTGTTTTTT. Protein: CASSLAANEKLFF. The complete variable domain, with remaining parts taken from reference TRBV5-6 and TRBJ1-4, reads DAGVTQSPTHLIKTRGQQVTLRCSPKSGHDTVSWYQQALGQGPQFIFQYYEEEERQRGNFPDRFSGHQFPNYSSELNVNALLLGDSALYLCASSLAANEKLFFGSGTQLSVL.

V is TRBV28 and J is TRBJ1-2, with D perhaps matching TRBD1 (6 bases). The CDR3 loop spans 17 amino acids. Trimming pared 5 bases from V and 4 bases from J, leaving 23 bases between. CDR1 and CDR2 from the germline V gene are MDHEN and SYDVKM. CDR3 in amino acids: CASSTKTGTPGLYGYTF. As DNA, the CDR3 is TGTGCCAGCAGTACGAAAACCGGGACACCTGGACTCTATGGCTACACCTTC.

The V and J genes are TRBV6-6 and TRBJ1-1; weak D call: TRBD1 (5 bases). CDR3 length: 11 residues. Germline V gives CDR1 MNHNY, CDR2 SVGAGI (reference sequence). V was shortened by 8 bases and J by 11 bases, with 15 bases between the two germline ends. Here the CDR3 reads CASGRFGGAFF. The DNA of the CDR3 is TGTGCCAGCGGTCGGTTCGGGGGGGCTTTCTTT.

This chain links TRBV21-1 with TRBJ2-7; TRBD1 reflects the table's D call only, with no check against the DNA. TRBV21-1 constitutes a pseudogene. This CDR3 comprises 17 residues. The CDR3 here is CASSKRTARSRSYEQYF. In nucleotides, the CDR3 is TGTGCCAGCAGCAAAAGGACAGCACGGTCAAGATCCTACGAGCAGTACTTC.